Here is one TCR beta chain with its context. 13 Jbeta primers and 60 Vbeta primers were used for the PCR. Produced via immunoSEQ multiplex PCR; TCRdb's table is partial and in-frame only. Altogether just over 150,000 clones are present, about three quarters being singletons, with the ten largest covering around 2.1%. The data are from a study of cytomegalovirus exposure and HLA in healthy donors. The origin of this receptor is a female donor in good health and CMV-seronegative. The sample consisted of PBMCs.

This CDR3 is CASSITGSSYNEQFF. The CDR3 DNA reads as TGTGCCAGCAGTATCACTGGGAGCTCCTACAATGAGCAGTTCTTC. The J gene is TRBJ2-1, the V gene TRBV27; maybe TRBD2 (5 bases). The CDR3 is 15 residues long. Germline CDR1 MNHEY, CDR2 SMNVEV (reference sequence). The V end was cut by 5 bases, the J end by 0 bases, with 11 bases between.